The 20 T cell receptor beta chains below come from one sample, sequenced in a study of immune cell composition in non-small cell lung cancer. Assay: immunoSEQ multiplex PCR; the TCRdb copy retains only in-frame clones and omits some. The sample includes 2,000 to 2,500 clones, roughly 80% of them seen just once. Sample: lung tumor tissue. Receptor source: a human donor with non-small cell lung cancer.

The rearrangement links TRBV28 to TRBJ1-4; the match to TRBD1 covers 7 bases. Germline assignment: CDR1 MDHEN and CDR2 SYDVKM. The ends lost 5 bases at V and 8 bases at J; junction bases unmatched: 8. There are 14 residues in the CDR3. CDR3 bases: TGTGCCAGCAGTAGGGGACAGAGACGGGAAAAACTGTTTTTT. Its protein product is CASSRGQRREKLFF.

The chain couples TRBV28 to TRBJ1-1; D possibly corresponds to TRBD1 (5 bases). Germline V gene lookup returns CDR1 MDHEN and CDR2 SYDVKM. Trimming took off 5 bases at V and 11 bases at J, with 27 bases between the two ends. There are 16 residues in the CDR3. CDR3 sequence (DNA): TGTGCCAGCAGTGTACCCCCCGGACACCTGTTTAGGTATGCTTTCTTT. This sequence encodes CASSVPPGHLFRYAFF.

This clone was seen a few times. The chain uses TRBV28 and TRBJ1-2, with D unresolved. V lost 4 bases and J lost 7, with 13 bases in between. The germline CDR1 and CDR2 sequences are MDHEN and SYDVKM. The CDR3 is 13 amino acids. The CDR3 DNA sequence: TGTGCCAGCAGTTCCTTTTCAGTTTCTGGCTACACCTTC. Translated: CASSSFSVSGYTF.

This chain uses TRBV4-3 with TRBJ1-2; D gene ambiguous. The CDR3 extends over 16 amino acids. The V end was cut by 3 bases, the J end by 6 bases, with 20 bases between. Germline CDR1 is LGHNA and CDR2 is YSLEER. The CDR3 sequence is CASSQSAQSGENGYTF. In DNA form, the CDR3 reads TGCGCCAGCAGCCAGAGCGCCCAGTCCGGTGAAAATGGCTACACCTTC.

In this sample, this clone turned up once. This sequence joins TRBV6-5 and TRBJ2-1; 9 bases fit TRBD2. The CDR3 spans 15 residues. The V and J ends lost 3 bases and 6 bases, in that order; junction bases with no gene match: 6. Germline loops: CDR1 MNHEY, CDR2 SVGAGI. CDR3 coding DNA: TGTGCCAGCAGTTATAGCGGGAGTTTTGGCAATGAGCAGTTCTTC. Translating gives CASSYSGSFGNEQFF.

The chain carries TRBV27 and TRBJ2-2; no clear D gene. Trimming took 3 bases from V and 4 from J, leaving 6 bases between them. This CDR3 region has 13 residues. Germline assignment: CDR1 MNHEY and CDR2 SMNVEV (reference sequence). The CDR3 sequence is CASSFSRTGELFF. The DNA of the CDR3 is TGTGCCAGCAGTTTCTCCCGCACCGGGGAGCTGTTTTTT.

The genes are TRBV6-5 and TRBJ2-7; D might be TRBD1 (5 bases). Trimming removed 5 bases at V and 6 bases at J, with 14 bases between. The germline CDR1 and CDR2 sequences are MNHEY and SVGAGI. The CDR3 spans 13 residues. The CDR3 DNA reads as TGTGCCAGCAGTAGACAGCCCCACGGCGAGCAGTACTTC. It specifies CASSRQPHGEQYF.

The chain recombines TRBV9 with TRBJ2-7; 8 bases map to TRBD2. Germline V gene lookup returns CDR1 SGDLS and CDR2 YYNGEE. The CDR3 spans 14 residues. V shed 3 bases and J 5 bases; nucleotides not matched to a gene: 7. CDR3 nucleotide sequence: TGTGCCAGCAGCGAGAAGGGACTAGGCGACGAGCAGTACTTC. Residues: CASSEKGLGDEQYF.

V is TRBV19 and J is TRBJ1-1; TRBD1 agrees at 7 bases. The CDR3 consists of 11 residues. Per the germline V gene, CDR1 is LNHDA and CDR2 is SQIVND (reference sequence). V trimming: 9 bases; J trimming: 7 bases; junction bases outside the gene matches: 5. In DNA, the CDR3 is TGTGCCAGCAGGGGGGTCGTTGAAGCTTTCTTT. It translates to CASRGVVEAFF.

This clone showed up just a few times. J is TRBJ1-1 and V is TRBV9; D is uncertain. CDR3 length equals 14 residues. Per the germline V gene, CDR1 is SGDLS and CDR2 is YYNGEE. The V gene lost 3 bases and the J gene lost 6 bases, with 15 bases spanning the gap. CDR3 nucleotide sequence: TGTGCCAGCAGCGCGACAATTCTTCTCTCTGAAGCTTTCTTT. Translating gives CASSATILLSEAFF. The full variable domain, rest sourced from reference TRBV9 and TRBJ1-1, is DSGVTQTPKHLITATGQRVTLRCSPRSGDLSVYWYQQSLDQGLQFLIQYYNGEERAKGNILERFSAQQFPDLHSELNLSSLELGDSALYFCASSATILLSEAFFGQGTRLTVV.

This sequence joins TRBV18 and TRBJ1-1; 9 nucleotides align to TRBD1. Per the germline V gene, CDR1 is KGHSH and CDR2 is LQKENI. The V gene end was trimmed by 2 bases and the J gene end by 5 bases; junction bases not matched to a gene: 15. The CDR3 has 18 amino acids. This chain's CDR3 is CASSPAGTGRSRWTEAFF. The CDR3 DNA sequence: TGTGCCAGCTCACCAGCTGGGACAGGGAGGTCGCGGTGGACTGAAGCTTTCTTT.

This rearrangement joins TRBV27 to TRBJ2-3; 11 nucleotides align to TRBD2. J was trimmed by 3 bases and V by 1 base; bases with no gene match: 6. The CDR3 runs 17 residues. Looked up from germline, CDR1 is MNHEY and CDR2 is SMNVEV (reference sequence). CDR3 residues: CASSLYGLAGGTDTQYF. CDR3 sequence (DNA): TGTGCCAGCAGTTTATACGGACTAGCGGGTGGTACAGATACGCAGTATTTT.

The genes are TRBV9 and TRBJ2-1, with TRBD2 identical over 10 bases. Per the germline V gene, CDR1 is SGDLS and CDR2 is YYNGEE. The CDR3 contains 15 residues. After removal of 6 bases from V and 6 bases from J, the junction contained 9 bases not matched to a gene. The CDR3 here is CASNALAGRSNEQFF. The CDR3 coding sequence is TGTGCCAGCAACGCACTAGCGGGAAGGTCCAATGAGCAGTTCTTC.

This clone was seen a single time. The chain has TRBV4-1 and TRBJ1-5, with D possibly being TRBD1 (6 bases). CDR1 and CDR2 (germline): MGHRA, YSYEKL. Trimming stripped 0 bases from V and 5 bases from J, with 14 bases between. The CDR3 is 16 amino acids. DNA of the CDR3: TGCGCCAGCAGCCAAGATGGCCGAGGGGGGGATCAGCCCCAGCATTTT. It is translated as CASSQDGRGGDQPQHF.

This clone has more than one count but fewer than ten. The DNA for the CDR3 is TGCGCCAGCAGCCAAGATCGGGCGGGAGGGGGCTACAATGAGCAGTTCTTC. Translated: CASSQDRAGGGYNEQFF. V usage is TRBV4-3 and J usage is TRBJ2-1; 9 positions agree with TRBD2. Germline CDR1 is LGHNA and CDR2 is YSLEER. CDR3 size: 17 residues. The V segment lost 0 bases and the J segment 3 bases; nucleotides outside the gene matches: 6.

The chain recombines TRBV10-3 with TRBJ2-3; D perhaps matches TRBD2 (7 bases). Per germline, CDR1 ENHRY and CDR2 SYGVKD. CDR3 length: 15 residues. V lost 3 bases and J 2 bases, leaving 12 bases between the germline ends. Here the CDR3 DNA reads TGTGCCATCAGTGACGCGGGGGCATTCACAGATACGCAGTATTTT. This encodes CAISDAGAFTDTQYF.

The chain uses TRBV7-2 and TRBJ2-7; unclear D gene. The CDR3 has 14 amino acids. CDR1 and CDR2 from the germline V gene are SGHTA and FQGNSA. V was clipped by 6 bases and J by 2 bases, with 14 bases between them. The CDR3 DNA follows: TGTGCCAGCAGTGAAGCTCTTATGGCCTACGAGCAGTACTTC. Protein: CASSEALMAYEQYF. Together with reference TRBV7-2 and TRBJ2-7, the CDR3 gives the full variable domain: GAGVSQSPSNKVTEKGKDVELRCDPISGHTALYWYRQSLGQGLEFLIYFQGNSAPDKSGLPSDRFSAERTGGSVSTLTIQRTQQEDSAVYLCASSEALMAYEQYFGPGTRLTVT.

The chain couples TRBV28 to TRBJ2-3, with 11 nucleotides matching TRBD2. The V gene's germline CDR1 is MDHEN and CDR2 SYDVKM. Trimming cost V 4 bases and J 4 bases; bases outside gene matches: 1. The CDR3 totals 14 residues. CDR3 coding DNA: TGTGCCAGCAGTTATAGCGGGAGGGCAGATACGCAGTATTTT. Translating it yields CASSYSGRADTQYF.

Only a few counts were recorded for this clone. The J gene is TRBJ2-7, the V gene TRBV5-6, with 10 bases aligning to TRBD1. There are 16 residues in the CDR3. The germline V gene encodes CDR1 SGHDT and CDR2 YYEEEE. With 4 bases clipped from V and 4 bases from J, the junction kept 11 bases outside the gene matches. The CDR3 DNA is TGTGCCAGCAGCCTGCTCGGCGGGACAGGGGTATACGAGCAGTACTTC. It yields the protein CASSLLGGTGVYEQYF.

Here the CDR3 reads CASSSLSYGYTF. The DNA of the CDR3 is TGTGCCAGCAGTTCCTTGTCGTATGGCTACACCTTC. The chain uses TRBV28 and TRBJ1-2; D remains ambiguous. Trimming pared 4 bases from V and 5 bases from J, leaving 8 bases between. The CDR3 totals 12 residues. The V gene's germline CDR1 is MDHEN and CDR2 SYDVKM.